A selection of T cell receptor beta chains follows, all from one sample in a study of blood T cell repertoires in COVID-19. Some clones are missing from TCRdb's copy, which holds only in-frame ones; the method was immunoSEQ multiplex PCR. The repertoire has about 400,000 clones, nearly 90% of them found once; the top ten carry 1.7%. The source material was PBMCs or T cells enriched from blood (not recorded which). These receptors were collected from a woman in her 30s who had recovered from COVID-19. CDR3s include the opening cysteine and the closing phenylalanine or tryptophan. D genes are given only for firm matches. Size is omitted from some rows. Given values are once, few, many or a class for expanded clones.

D	size	V	J	CDR3	DNA
NA	NA	TRBV12-3/TRBV12-4	TRBJ1-2	CASSFGGGYTF	TGTGCCAGCAGTTTCGGGGGTGGCTACACCTTC
TRBD1	NA	TRBV12-3/TRBV12-4	TRBJ2-5	CASSPGQEETQYF	TGTGCCAGCAGTCCTGGACAGGAAGAGACCCAGTACTTC
TRBD1	NA	TRBV14	TRBJ1-6	CASSRTGTGPNSPLHF	TGTGCCAGCAGCCGCACGGGGACAGGCCCTAATTCACCCCTCCACTTT
TRBD1	NA	TRBV19	TRBJ1-4	CASSIGSTGVNEKLFF	TGTGCCAGTAGTATAGGCTCGACAGGGGTGAATGAAAAACTGTTTTTT
NA	NA	TRBV3-1/TRBV3-2	TRBJ1-3	CASSPTAGSGNTIYF	TGTGCCAGCAGCCCGACAGCTGGGTCAGGAAACACCATATATTTT
TRBD1	once	TRBV19	TRBJ2-3	CASSIGTGEGTDTQYF	TGTGCCAGTAGTATTGGGACAGGGGAAGGCACAGATACGCAGTATTTT
TRBD1	NA	TRBV7-9	TRBJ2-5	CASSLVADREETQYF	TGTGCCAGCAGCTTAGTCGCCGACAGGGAAGAGACCCAGTACTTC
NA	NA	TRBV3-1/TRBV3-2	TRBJ1-1	CASSQDSGDKAFF	TGTGCCAGCAGCCAAGATTCTGGGGACAAAGCTTTCTTT
TRBD1	NA	TRBV19	TRBJ1-4	CASSFTGTGGPTGREKLFF	TGTGCCAGTAGTTTCACCGGGACAGGGGGCCCCACCGGGAGAGAAAAACTGTTTTTT
NA	NA	TRBV29-1	TRBJ2-7	CSVVPGNHQYF	TGCAGCGTTGTACCGGGGAACCATCAGTACTTC
TRBD2	NA	TRBV6-5	TRBJ2-3	CASTLTSGRPDTQYF	TGTGCCAGCACCCTGACTAGCGGGAGACCAGATACGCAGTATTTT
NA	NA	TRBV14	TRBJ2-7	CASSQAGYEQYF	TGTGCCAGCAGCCAAGCGGGCTACGAGCAGTACTTC
NA	NA	TRBV28	TRBJ1-2	CASRAGPGYGYTF	TGTGCCAGCAGAGCGGGCCCAGGCTATGGCTACACCTTC
TRBD1	NA	TRBV5-6	TRBJ1-2	CASSFPGQGFGTNYGYTF	TGTGCCAGCAGCTTTCCGGGACAGGGGTTTGGTACTAACTATGGCTACACCTTC
TRBD1	once	TRBV12-3/TRBV12-4	TRBJ1-2	CASRSQGAGGYTF	TGTGCCAGCAGGTCTCAGGGGGCGGGGGGCTACACCTTC
NA	NA	TRBV6-4	TRBJ2-6	CASSDSRGPAGANVLTF	TGTGCCAGCAGTGACAGCCGTGGGCCAGCTGGGGCCAACGTCCTGACTTTC
NA	once	TRBV2	TRBJ1-3	CASSPGGLVSGNTIYF	TGTGCCAGCAGTCCGGGAGGACTTGTCTCTGGAAACACCATATATTTT